A single T cell receptor beta chain is shown here with its context. Researchers used template switching to add UMIs featuring a 6-nucleotide sample barcode. TCRdb reanalyzed the 5' RACE reads and collapses them to one entry per CDR3 protein, without DNA. The table for this sample gives about 160,000 distinct CDR3 sequences. These data belong to a study of monozygotic twins with inflammatory bowel disease. The length of the CDR3 is 12 residues. From germline, CDR1 is SNHLY and CDR2 FYNNEI. The genes are TRBV2 and TRBJ2-7; no DNA is available, so the TRBD1 call from TCRdb remains unchecked. Sequencing was done on a sample of blood. The sequence was obtained from a human donor with ulcerative colitis or Crohn's disease, or a healthy co-twin of an affected twin (not recorded which). CDR3 region: CASSGSGDEQYF.